The present T cell receptor beta chain was sequenced within a study of human thymus T cells. Comment on this clone: The antigen is not known.

Study-wide points: Unrelated individuals had highly overlapping thymic repertoires, as reported in related research.

Assay used: immunoSEQ multiplex PCR; TCRdb lists only in-frame clones, some missing. The sample lists under 95,000 clones; around 95% were seen once. Thymus tissue was removed during corrective cardiac surgery. After removal of 3 bases from V and 2 bases from J, the junction contained 3 bases not matched to a gene. This CDR3 is 14 amino acids long. Looked up from germline, CDR1 is MGHRA and CDR2 is YSYEKL. The genes are TRBV4-1 and TRBJ1-1; 7 bases are shared with TRBD1. The sample was thymus tissue. The receptor was isolated from a girl in the first two years of life with a congenital heart defect but otherwise immunologically healthy. CDR3 region: CASSQQGGNTEAFF. CDR3 nucleotides: TGCGCCAGCAGCCAGCAGGGGGGAAACACTGAAGCTTTCTTT.